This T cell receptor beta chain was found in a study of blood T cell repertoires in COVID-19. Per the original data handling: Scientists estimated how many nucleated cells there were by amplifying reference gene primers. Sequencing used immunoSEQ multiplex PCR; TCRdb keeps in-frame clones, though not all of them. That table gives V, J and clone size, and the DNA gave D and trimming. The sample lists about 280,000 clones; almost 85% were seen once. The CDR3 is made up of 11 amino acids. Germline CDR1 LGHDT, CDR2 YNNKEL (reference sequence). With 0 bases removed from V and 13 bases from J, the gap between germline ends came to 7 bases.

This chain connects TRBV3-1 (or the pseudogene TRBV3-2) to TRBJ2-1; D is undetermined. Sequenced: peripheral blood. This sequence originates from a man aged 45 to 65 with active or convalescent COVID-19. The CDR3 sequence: CASSQESAQFF. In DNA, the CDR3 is TGTGCCAGCAGCCAAGAAAGCGCTCAGTTCTTC.